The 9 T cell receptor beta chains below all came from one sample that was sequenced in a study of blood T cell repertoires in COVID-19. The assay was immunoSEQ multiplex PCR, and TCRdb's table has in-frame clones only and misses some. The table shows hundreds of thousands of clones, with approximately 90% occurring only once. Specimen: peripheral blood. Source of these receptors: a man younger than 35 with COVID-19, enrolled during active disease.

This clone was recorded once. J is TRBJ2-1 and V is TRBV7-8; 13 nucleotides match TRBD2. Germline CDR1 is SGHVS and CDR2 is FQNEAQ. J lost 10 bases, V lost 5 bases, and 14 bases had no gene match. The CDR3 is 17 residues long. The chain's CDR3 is CASSHYQARLAGGEQFF. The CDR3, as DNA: TGTGCCAGCAGCCATTACCAAGCTAGACTAGCGGGGGGAGAGCAGTTCTTC. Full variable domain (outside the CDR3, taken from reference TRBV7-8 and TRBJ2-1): GAGVSQSPRYKVAKRGQDVALRCDPISGHVSLFWYQQALGQGPEFLTYFQNEAQLDKSGLPSDRFFAERPEGSVSTLKIQRTQQEDSAVYLCASSHYQARLAGGEQFFGPGTRLTVL.

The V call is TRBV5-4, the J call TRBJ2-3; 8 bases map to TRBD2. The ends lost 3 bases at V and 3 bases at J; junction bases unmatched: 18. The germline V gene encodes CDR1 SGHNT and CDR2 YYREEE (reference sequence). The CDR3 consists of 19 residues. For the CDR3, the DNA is TGTGCCAGCAGCTCTTCCCCCCGGGAGGGGCGAGGTGGAACAGATACGCAGTATTTT. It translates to CASSSSPREGRGGTDTQYF.

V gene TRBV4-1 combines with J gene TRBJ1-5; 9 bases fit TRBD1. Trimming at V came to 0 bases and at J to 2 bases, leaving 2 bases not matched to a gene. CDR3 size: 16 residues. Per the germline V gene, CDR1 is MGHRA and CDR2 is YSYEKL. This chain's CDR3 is CASSQDGTGRNQPQHF. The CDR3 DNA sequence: TGCGCCAGCAGCCAAGATGGGACAGGGCGCAATCAGCCCCAGCATTTT.

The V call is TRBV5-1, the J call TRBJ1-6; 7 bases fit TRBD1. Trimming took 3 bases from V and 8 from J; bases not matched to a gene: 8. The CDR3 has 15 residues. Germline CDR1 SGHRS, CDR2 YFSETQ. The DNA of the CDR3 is TGCGCCAGCAGCTCTGACAGGGTGGGGGATTCACCCCTCCACTTT. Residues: CASSSDRVGDSPLHF.

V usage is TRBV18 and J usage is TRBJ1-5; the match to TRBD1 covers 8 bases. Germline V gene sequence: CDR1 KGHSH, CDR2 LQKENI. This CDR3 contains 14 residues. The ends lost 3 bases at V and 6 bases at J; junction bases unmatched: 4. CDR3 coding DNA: TGTGCCAGCTCACCGGACAGGGCCAGTCAGCCCCAGCATTTT. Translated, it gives CASSPDRASQPQHF.

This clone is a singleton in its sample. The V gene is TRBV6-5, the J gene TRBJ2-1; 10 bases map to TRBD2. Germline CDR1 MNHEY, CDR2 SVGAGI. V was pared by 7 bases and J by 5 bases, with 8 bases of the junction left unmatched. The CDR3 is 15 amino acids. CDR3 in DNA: TGTGCCAGCACATCTAGCGGGGGACGGAACAATGAGCAGTTCTTC. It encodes CASTSSGGRNNEQFF.

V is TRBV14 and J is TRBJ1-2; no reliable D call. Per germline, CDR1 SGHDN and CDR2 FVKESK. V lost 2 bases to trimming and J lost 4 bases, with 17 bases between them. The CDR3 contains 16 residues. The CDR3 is CASSQRSPIGFYGYTF. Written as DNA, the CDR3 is TGTGCCAGCAGCCAAAGAAGCCCAATCGGGTTCTATGGCTACACCTTC.

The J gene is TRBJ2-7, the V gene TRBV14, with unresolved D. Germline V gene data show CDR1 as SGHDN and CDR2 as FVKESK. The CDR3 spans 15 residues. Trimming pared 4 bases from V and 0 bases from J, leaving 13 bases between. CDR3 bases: TGTGCCAGCAGCCTCCACCCAGATCCCTCCTACGAGCAGTACTTC. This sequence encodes CASSLHPDPSYEQYF.

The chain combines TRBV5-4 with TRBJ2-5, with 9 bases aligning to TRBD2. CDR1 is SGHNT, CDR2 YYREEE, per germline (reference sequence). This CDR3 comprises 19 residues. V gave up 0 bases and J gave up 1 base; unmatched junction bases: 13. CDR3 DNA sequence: TGTGCCAGCAGCTTGGGGAGCCGCGGGATAGCGGGGGCCCAAGAGACCCAGTACTTC. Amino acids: CASSLGSRGIAGAQETQYF.